Ten or more counts support the clone carrying this T cell receptor beta chain. The target antigen is unknown. Germline V gene sequence: CDR1 DFQATT, CDR2 SNEGSKA (reference sequence). With 4 bases removed from V and 7 bases from J, the gap between germline ends came to 11 bases. The CDR3 sequence is 12 residues long. TCRdb recomputed calls from the 5' RACE reads with MiXCR, one row per CDR3 protein. The repertoire holds around 300,000 distinct CDR3 sequences, with 9.5% to 13% as singletons. This specimen comes from a study of CD8 T cells in ankylosing spondylitis. General observations from the study: From matched ankylosing spondylitis synovial fluid, disease-linked clones were reportedly recovered at significantly enriched levels. Characteristic, it appeared, of ankylosing spondylitis blood was a TCR beta motif of several highly homologous variants. The authors found the disease-linked clones to be CD8+ and relatively rare in peripheral blood.

The chain combines TRBV20-1 with TRBJ1-3, with a weak D call TRBD1 (6 bases). The TCR sequence derives from a female donor with ankylosing spondylitis or in good health (not recorded which). Specimen: blood, either unsorted or a sorted T cell fraction (not recorded which). Here the CDR3 reads CSANGGENTIYF. The CDR3 DNA reads TGCAGTGCTAATGGGGGCGAGAACACCATATATTTT.